Following are 28 T cell receptor beta chains from one sample sequenced in a study of human T cells and chemical hapten exposure. It was unfractionated whole blood from which total RNA was extracted. Via MiXCR, TCRdb re-called the 5' RACE reads, giving one row per CDR3 protein. The sample consists of about 140,000 distinct CDR3 sequences, around 4% of them appearing once. Receptor source: a female donor in good health.

This clonotype was observed at least ten times. The chain recombines TRBV5-1 with TRBJ2-4; the D gene is possibly TRBD2 (5 bases). This CDR3 is built from 15 residues. The V gene's germline CDR1 is SGHRS and CDR2 YFSETQ. Between the trimmed V and J ends, which lost 4 bases and 3 bases, there was a span of 14 bases. CDR3 residues: CASSLALGDKNIQYF. The CDR3 DNA sequence: TGCGCCAGCAGCCTAGCATTGGGAGACAAAAACATTCAGTACTTC.

This clonotype was recorded many times. J is TRBJ1-2 and V is TRBV4-2; 8 bases are shared with TRBD1. The CDR3 loop spans 14 amino acids. Germline-derived CDR1 and CDR2 are LGHNA and YNFKEQ. With V trimmed by 0 bases and J by 6 bases, 3 bases remained unmatched. The CDR3 nucleotides are TGTGCCAGCAGCCAAGATAACAGGGGGAATGGCTACACCTTC. It is translated as CASSQDNRGNGYTF.

This clonotype has at least ten counts. J is TRBJ1-2 and V is TRBV18, with TRBD1 identical over 9 bases. V shed 6 bases, J shed 10 bases, and the junction held 9 bases outside the gene matches. This CDR3 has 13 amino acids. Germline loops: CDR1 KGHSH, CDR2 LQKENI. This CDR3 is CASSSGQGYVYTF. CDR3 DNA: TGTGCCAGCTCGTCGGGACAGGGATACGTCTACACCTTC.

This clonotype was picked up many times. The genes are TRBV20-1 and TRBJ2-1; D is undetermined. Germline V lookup: CDR1 DFQATT, CDR2 SNEGSKA (reference sequence). V lost 2 bases and J lost 1, with 9 bases in between. This CDR3 is 14 amino acids long. CDR3 in amino acids: CSARHWRSYNEQFF. The CDR3 coding sequence is TGCAGTGCTAGACATTGGCGTTCCTACAATGAGCAGTTCTTC.

A few counts support this clonotype. The J gene is TRBJ2-6, the V gene TRBV2; TRBD1 agrees at 8 bases. CDR3 length equals 17 residues. J was trimmed by 0 bases and V by 5 bases; bases with no gene match: 6. The germline CDR1 and CDR2 sequences are SNHLY and FYNNEI. DNA of the CDR3: TGTGCCAGCAGTTTGACAGGGGACAACTCTGGGGCCAACGTCCTGACTTTC. Its protein product is CASSLTGDNSGANVLTF. The complete variable domain, with remaining parts taken from reference TRBV2 and TRBJ2-6, reads EPEVTQTPSHQVTQMGQEVILRCVPISNHLYFYWYRQILGQKVEFLVSFYNNEISEKSEIFDDQFSVERPDGSNFTLKIRSTKLEDSAMYFCASSLTGDNSGANVLTFGAGSRLTVL.

V usage is TRBV24-1 and J usage is TRBJ2-1; TRBD2 matches at 9 bases. V was clipped by 7 bases and J by 7 bases; unmatched bases: 10. The CDR3 is made up of 15 amino acids. Germline-derived CDR1 and CDR2 are KGHDR and SFDVKD. As DNA, the CDR3 is TGTGCCACCAGCGGGGCCCACGCGGGAGGGAATGAGCAGTTCTTC. This codes for CATSGAHAGGNEQFF.

This clonotype was seen ten or more times. This chain links TRBV20-1 with TRBJ2-7; no clear D. This CDR3 is 14 amino acids long. From germline, CDR1 is DFQATT and CDR2 SNEGSKA (reference sequence). The V end lost 6 bases, the J end lost 0 bases, and 15 bases lay between the germline ends. Written as DNA, the CDR3 is TGCAGTGCCCCTAAGGCCCTGTTCTCCTACGAGCAGTACTTC. The encoded protein is CSAPKALFSYEQYF.

This clonotype has a count of ten or more. The rearrangement uses TRBV10-3 and TRBJ2-1; D is uncertain. Trimming shortened V by 0 bases and J by 4 bases, and 10 bases separated the two germline ends. Germline V CDR1 and CDR2: ENHRY, SYGVKD. The CDR3 consists of 15 residues. CDR3 region: CAISESVVGYNEQFF. The CDR3 bases are TGTGCCATCAGTGAGTCGGTCGTAGGTTACAATGAGCAGTTCTTC.

As for this clonotype: A read error is possible here, since a much larger clone lies one base away. This sequence joins TRBV12-3 or TRBV12-4 and TRBJ2-1, with D possibly called TRBD1 or TRBD2 (5 bases each). V was shortened by 4 bases and J by 13 bases, with 17 bases between the two germline ends. The CDR3 consists of 13 residues. The CDR3 bases are TGTGCCAGCAGTTACTATGAGAGGGGTGATCAGTTCTTC. Residues: CASSYYERGDQFF.

This clonotype was counted at least ten times. The chain uses TRBV6-5 and TRBJ2-5; 7 bases fit TRBD2. This CDR3 region has 13 residues. Germline V lookup: CDR1 MNHEY, CDR2 SVGAGI. The J segment lost 4 bases and the V segment lost 5 bases, leaving 4 bases of the junction unmatched. In DNA form, the CDR3 reads TGTGCCAGCAGTCCCACGGGGGGAGAGACCCAGTACTTC. Protein: CASSPTGGETQYF.

This clonotype showed up just a few times. V and J are TRBV6-5 and TRBJ1-4, with unresolved D. V shed 0 bases and J shed 8 bases, with 13 bases lying between them. The CDR3 has 15 amino acids. CDR1 is MNHEY, CDR2 SVGAGI, per germline. CDR3 protein: CASSYSSGCLEKLFF. DNA of the CDR3: TGTGCCAGCAGTTACTCGAGCGGGTGTTTAGAAAAACTGTTTTTT.

This clonotype was seen at least ten times. This sequence joins TRBV7-2 and TRBJ1-6, with TRBD1 matching over 8 bases. The V and J ends lost 5 bases and 8 bases, in that order; junction bases with no gene match: 2. The germline gives CDR1 SGHTA, CDR2 FQGNSA. The CDR3 covers 13 residues. The CDR3 region has the DNA TGTGCCAGCAGCCCGGACAGGGATTCACCCCTCCACTTT. Translating it yields CASSPDRDSPLHF.

This clonotype was recorded many times. The rearrangement joins TRBV12-3 or TRBV12-4 to TRBJ1-3; D uncertain. The CDR3 has 15 amino acids. Trimming removed 7 bases at V and 0 bases at J, with 13 bases between. As DNA, the CDR3 is TGTGCCAGCAAACTGTTGGGGAACTCTGGAAACACCATATATTTT. This codes for CASKLLGNSGNTIYF.

This clonotype was observed many times. The CDR3 here is CASSPGGASTDTQYF. Written as DNA, the CDR3 is TGTGCCAGCAGTCCCGGGGGGGCTAGCACAGATACGCAGTATTTT. The V call is TRBV25-1, the J call TRBJ2-3, with TRBD2 matching over 8 bases. This CDR3 contains 15 residues. J lost 0 bases, V lost 5 bases, and 4 bases had no gene match. Germline values: CDR1 MGHDK, CDR2 SYGVNS. Full variable domain (rest looked up from reference TRBV25-1 and TRBJ2-3): EADIYQTPRYLVIGTGKKITLECSQTMGHDKMYWYQQDPGMELHLIHYSYGVNSTEKGDLSSESTVSRIRTEHFPLTLESARPSHTSQYLCASSPGGASTDTQYFGPGTRLTVL.

This clonotype was seen a handful of times. The J gene is TRBJ1-1, the V gene TRBV7-2; tentative D call: TRBD1 (6 bases). The CDR3 covers 19 residues. Germline V gene sequence: CDR1 SGHTA, CDR2 FQGNSA. Trimming stripped 2 bases from V and 1 base from J, with 23 bases between. This CDR3 is CASSLMFGGREVSNTEAFF. The CDR3 DNA reads as TGTGCCAGCAGCTTAATGTTCGGGGGCAGGGAAGTGTCGAACACTGAAGCTTTCTTT.

This clonotype was detected ten times or more. The rearrangement joins TRBV12-3 or TRBV12-4 to TRBJ1-3; unclear D gene. Trimming removed 3 bases at V and 0 bases at J, with 6 bases between. The CDR3 is made up of 14 amino acids. In DNA form, the CDR3 reads TGTGCCAGCAGTTTGATGAGCTCTGGAAACACCATATATTTT. As protein: CASSLMSSGNTIYF.

Concerning this clonotype itself: This could be a read error, since a much larger clone is one nucleotide away. This sequence joins TRBV5-1 and TRBJ2-7; D remains unclear. Germline CDR1 and CDR2: SGHRS and YFSETQ. V gave up 5 bases and J gave up 4 bases, with 10 bases separating them. The CDR3 sequence is 12 residues long. CDR3 nucleotides: TGCGCCAGCAGACCGGACGTTTACGAGCAGTACTTC. It translates to CASRPDVYEQYF.

This clonotype was recorded at least ten times. The chain combines TRBV19 with TRBJ1-2; D perhaps matches TRBD1 (5 bases). CDR1 LNHDA and CDR2 SQIVND come from the germline V gene (reference sequence). Trimming stripped 3 bases from V and 4 bases from J, with 15 bases between. The CDR3 loop spans 15 amino acids. This chain's CDR3 is CASSIRDVRRYGYTF. The CDR3 nucleotides are TGTGCCAGTAGTATCCGGGACGTCAGGCGCTATGGCTACACCTTC.

This clonotype showed up many times. The rearrangement links TRBV5-4 to TRBJ1-2, with D possibly matching TRBD1 (5 bases). The germline V gene has CDR1 SGHNT and CDR2 YYREEE (reference sequence). Trimming stripped 1 base from V and 6 bases from J, with 10 bases between. The CDR3 is made up of 13 amino acids. CDR3 in amino acids: CASSLQGRHGYTF. The CDR3 coding sequence is TGTGCCAGCAGCTTGCAGGGTCGGCATGGCTACACCTTC.

This clonotype was counted many times. The chain uses TRBV2 and TRBJ1-4; D not certain. The CDR3 extends over 14 amino acids. V gave up 2 bases and J gave up 7 bases, with 11 bases separating them. CDR1 is SNHLY, CDR2 FYNNEI, per germline. This CDR3 reads CASSELGGGEKLFF. The CDR3 DNA reads as TGTGCCAGCAGTGAATTGGGAGGAGGTGAAAAACTGTTTTTT.

The gene calls are TRBV29-1 and TRBJ2-7; D is perhaps TRBD1 or TRBD2 (5 bases each). The CDR3 is 11 residues long. Trimming took 6 bases from V and 4 from J, leaving 10 bases between them. The germline V gene has CDR1 SQVTM and CDR2 ANQGSEA. CDR3 nucleotide sequence: TGCAGCGTCGGGACGACATACGAGCAGTACTTC. Translated, it gives CSVGTTYEQYF.

Many counts were recorded for this clonotype. The chain recombines TRBV12-3 or TRBV12-4 with TRBJ2-3, with 8 bases fitting TRBD1. After removal of 6 bases from V and 5 bases from J, the junction contained 7 bases not matched to a gene. The CDR3 is 14 amino acids. Here the CDR3 reads CASSHRQGKDTQYF. DNA of the CDR3: TGTGCCAGCAGCCATAGACAGGGGAAAGATACGCAGTATTTT.

This clonotype was counted at least ten times. V and J are TRBV15 and TRBJ2-7; the D is unclear. This CDR3 region has 13 residues. Germline CDR1 reads LNHNV; CDR2 reads YYDKDF (reference sequence). Trimming stripped 0 bases from V and 7 bases from J, with 10 bases between. Here the CDR3 reads CATSRDLKGEQYF. In DNA form, the CDR3 reads TGTGCCACCAGCAGAGATCTTAAAGGAGAGCAGTACTTC.

This clonotype has at least ten counts. The V call is TRBV27, the J call TRBJ2-1, with 10 nucleotides matching TRBD1. Germline CDR1 reads MNHEY; CDR2 reads SMNVEV (reference sequence). The CDR3 is 16 residues long. Trimming cost V 5 bases and J 6 bases; bases outside gene matches: 10. This chain's CDR3 is CASSPIPGQGFNEQFF. The CDR3 DNA sequence: TGTGCCAGCAGTCCTATTCCGGGACAGGGGTTCAATGAGCAGTTCTTC.

This clonotype was counted at least ten times. The genes are TRBV28 and TRBJ2-5; D remains ambiguous. CDR3 length: 16 residues. Looked up from germline, CDR1 is MDHEN and CDR2 is SYDVKM. Trimming pared 6 bases from V and 2 bases from J, leaving 19 bases between. CDR3 region: CASSLTPIQRQETQYF. The CDR3 DNA follows: TGTGCCAGCAGCCTAACGCCTATACAGCGTCAAGAGACCCAGTACTTC.

At least ten counts were recorded for this clonotype. This chain joins TRBV6-6 and TRBJ1-3; D unclear. The CDR3 spans 16 residues. CDR1 MNHNY and CDR2 SVGAGI come from the germline V gene (reference sequence). V was trimmed by 6 bases and J by 0 bases, leaving 15 bases between them. CDR3 residues: CASSQGLQSSGNTIYF. The CDR3 DNA reads TGTGCCAGCAGCCAAGGTCTCCAGAGCTCTGGAAACACCATATATTTT.

In its sample, this clonotype was seen many times. The chain uses TRBV5-1 and TRBJ2-7; D tentatively fits TRBD1 or TRBD2 (5 bases each). The germline V gene has CDR1 SGHRS and CDR2 YFSETQ. V was cut by 4 bases and J by 1 base, with 12 bases left in between. The CDR3 has 14 residues. The CDR3 region is CASSPRDLSYEQYF. The DNA for the CDR3 is TGCGCCAGCAGCCCGAGGGACCTTTCCTACGAGCAGTACTTC.

This clonotype was counted at least ten times. The CDR3 bases are TGCAGTGCCCGATGGACAGGGGCTGGAAACACCATATATTTT. This translates into CSARWTGAGNTIYF. The V call is TRBV20-1, the J call TRBJ1-3, with 9 bases fitting TRBD1. Looked up from germline, CDR1 is DFQATT and CDR2 is SNEGSKA (reference sequence). Trimming removed 6 bases from V and 2 bases from J; junction bases left unmatched: 5. This CDR3 spans 14 amino acids.